This T cell receptor (beta chain) was recovered during a study of CD8+ T cells in alopecia areata. Treatment of the sample: oral pan-JAK inhibitor, 5-10 mg twice daily. It was from alopecia areata patients that lesional scalp punch biopsies and peripheral blood were collected. Cell sorting was applied to PBMCs, and CD4+ and CD8+ T cells were collected. Study-level results: Uncertainty about whether baseline CD8+ expansion is linked to response remains, with one nonresponder. Normal scalp had lower clonality than lesional scalp, with alopecia totalis/universalis lesions showing this most strongly.

Note on this clone: Its antigen is not known.

Reverse transcribed after extraction, RNA yielded cDNA as the sequencing template. Libraries were prepared by immunoSEQ multiplex PCR; TCRdb keeps only in-frame clonotypes and omits some of them. The sample consists of roughly 250,000 clones, approximately 60% of them appearing once. The TCR sequence derives from a human donor with alopecia areata. This specimen was CD4+ T cells sorted from blood, taken between weeks 51 and 52, from a patient treated with tofacitinib.

CDR3 sequence: CASRRTGGTEAFF. Written as DNA, the CDR3 is TGTGCCAGCAGACGGACAGGTGGGACTGAAGCTTTCTTT. The chain joins TRBV5-4 to TRBJ1-1, with 7 bases identical to TRBD1. With 5 bases clipped from V and 5 bases from J, the junction kept 6 bases outside the gene matches. Germline V gene sequence: CDR1 SGHNT, CDR2 YYREEE (reference sequence). The CDR3 totals 13 residues.